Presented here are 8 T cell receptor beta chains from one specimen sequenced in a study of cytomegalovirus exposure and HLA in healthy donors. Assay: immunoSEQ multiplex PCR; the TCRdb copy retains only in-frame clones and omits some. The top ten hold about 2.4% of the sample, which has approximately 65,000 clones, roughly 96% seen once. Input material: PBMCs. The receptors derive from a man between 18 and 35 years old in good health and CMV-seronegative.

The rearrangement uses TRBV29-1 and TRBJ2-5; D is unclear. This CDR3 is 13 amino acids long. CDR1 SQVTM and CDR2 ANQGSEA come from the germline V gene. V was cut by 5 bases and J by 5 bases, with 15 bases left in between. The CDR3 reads CSVSRPLSETQYF. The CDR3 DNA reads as TGCAGCGTTTCTAGACCCCTTTCGGAGACCCAGTACTTC.

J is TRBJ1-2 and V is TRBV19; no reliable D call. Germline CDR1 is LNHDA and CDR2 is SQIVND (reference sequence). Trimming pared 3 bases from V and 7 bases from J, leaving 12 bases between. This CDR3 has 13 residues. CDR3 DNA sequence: TGTGCCAGTAGTATTAAACTGCCTGGTGGCTACACCTTC. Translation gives CASSIKLPGGYTF.

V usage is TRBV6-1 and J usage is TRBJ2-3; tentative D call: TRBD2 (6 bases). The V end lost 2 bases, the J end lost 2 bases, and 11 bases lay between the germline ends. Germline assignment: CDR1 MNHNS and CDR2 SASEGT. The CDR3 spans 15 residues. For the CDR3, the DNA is TGTGCCAGCAGTGAACCGGGACTCTCCACAGATACGCAGTATTTT. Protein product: CASSEPGLSTDTQYF.

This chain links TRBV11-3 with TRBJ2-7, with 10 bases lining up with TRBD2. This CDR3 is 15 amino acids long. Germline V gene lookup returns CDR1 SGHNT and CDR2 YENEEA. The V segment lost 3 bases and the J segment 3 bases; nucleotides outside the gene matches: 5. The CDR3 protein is CASSFPSGSSYEQYF. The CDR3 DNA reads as TGTGCCAGCAGCTTCCCTAGCGGGAGTAGCTACGAGCAGTACTTC.

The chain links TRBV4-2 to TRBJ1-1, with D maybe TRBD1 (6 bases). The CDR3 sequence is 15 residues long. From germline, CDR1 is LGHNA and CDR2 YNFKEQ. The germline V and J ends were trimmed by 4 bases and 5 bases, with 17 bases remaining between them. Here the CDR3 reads CASSPSRDRRTEAFF. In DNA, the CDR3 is TGTGCCAGCAGCCCGTCACGAGACAGGAGAACTGAAGCTTTCTTT.

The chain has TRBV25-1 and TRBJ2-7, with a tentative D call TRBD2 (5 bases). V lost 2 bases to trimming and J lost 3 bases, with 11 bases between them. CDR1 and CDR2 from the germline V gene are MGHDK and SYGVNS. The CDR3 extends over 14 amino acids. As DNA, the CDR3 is TGTGCCAGCAGTGAAGGTGAGGGAAACTACGAGCAGTACTTC. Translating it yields CASSEGEGNYEQYF.

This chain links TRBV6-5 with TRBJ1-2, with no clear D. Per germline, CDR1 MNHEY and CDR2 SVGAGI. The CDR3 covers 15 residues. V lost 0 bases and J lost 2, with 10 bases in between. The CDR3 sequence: CASSYSGDPNYGYTF. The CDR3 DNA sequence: TGTGCCAGCAGTTACTCGGGAGATCCCAACTATGGCTACACCTTC.

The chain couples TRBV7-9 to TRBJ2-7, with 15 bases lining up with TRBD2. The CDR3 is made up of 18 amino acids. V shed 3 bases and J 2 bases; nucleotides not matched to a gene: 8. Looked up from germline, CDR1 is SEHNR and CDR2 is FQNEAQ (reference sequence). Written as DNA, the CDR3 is TGTGCCAGCAGCTTTACCGGGACTAGCGGGAGGCTGGCCTACGAGCAGTACTTC. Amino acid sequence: CASSFTGTSGRLAYEQYF.